The TCR beta chain under discussion was sequenced for a study of T cell responses to AZD1222 COVID-19 vaccine. Measured with immunoSEQ multiplex PCR; TCRdb has only the in-frame clones, and not every one. The data show 75,000 to 100,000 clones, with roughly 91% seen just once and around 7% held by the top ten. The study, taken as a whole, reports: White British ancestry dominated among donors, who included more females, and clonal diversity was possibly underestimated.

Notes on this clone: Its specificity is not known.

The CDR3 consists of 13 residues. Trimming at V came to 7 bases and at J to 6 bases, leaving 8 bases not matched to a gene. Germline V gene sequence: CDR1 SNHLY, CDR2 FYNNEI. Sequencing used peripheral blood, obtained on day 0 of AZD1222 vaccination. This receptor was identified in an adult in good health. The V gene is TRBV2, the J gene TRBJ1-2; 7 nucleotides line up with TRBD1. CDR3 sequence reads: CASNPRGGDGYTF. CDR3 sequence (DNA): TGTGCCAGCAATCCGCGAGGGGGCGATGGCTACACCTTC.